Shown below are 13 T cell receptor beta chains from a single sample sequenced in a study of blood T cell repertoires in COVID-19 (TCRdb year 2020). Libraries were prepared through the immunoSEQ multiplex PCR assay. The table was pulled from immuneACCESS by TCRdb, which kept in-frame rearrangements only. Such tables lose some clones; where checked, under half of the loss comes from unresolved V genes, and the rest has no known cause. The sample contains about 110,000 clones, about two thirds of them found a single time. The ten most abundant clones make up about 1% of the sample. The specimen sequenced was peripheral blood. These receptors originate from a human donor with acute or convalescent COVID-19. The donor label of this sample is uncertain.

V gene TRBV24-1 combines with J gene TRBJ2-2; 8 bases are shared with TRBD1. The CDR3 is 14 amino acids. The V gene end was trimmed by 6 bases and the J gene end by 5 bases; junction bases not matched to a gene: 4. The germline gives CDR1 KGHDR, CDR2 SFDVKD. This chain's CDR3 is CATSTGGKTGELFF. In DNA form, the CDR3 reads TGTGCCACCAGTACAGGGGGTAAAACCGGGGAGCTGTTTTTT.

The chain employs TRBV5-8 and TRBJ2-1, with TRBD1 identical over 9 bases. Germline V gene sequence: CDR1 SGHTS, CDR2 YDEGEE. The V gene end was trimmed by 6 bases and the J gene end by 3 bases; junction bases not matched to a gene: 7. The CDR3 runs to 15 residues. DNA for the CDR3: TGTGCCAGCACGGACGGGACAGGGATCTACAATGAGCAGTTCTTC. Protein product: CASTDGTGIYNEQFF. The full variable domain, its missing parts supplied by reference TRBV5-8 and TRBJ2-1, is EAGVTQSPTHLIKTRGQQATLRCSPISGHTSVYWYQQALGLGLQFLLWYDEGEERNRGNFPPRFSGRQFPNYSSELNVNALELEDSALYLCASTDGTGIYNEQFFGPGTRLTVL.

The rearrangement uses TRBV10-3 and TRBJ1-5; TRBD1 is a possible D gene (5 bases). Per germline, CDR1 ENHRY and CDR2 SYGVKD. The CDR3 runs to 13 residues. V was pared by 10 bases and J by 2 bases, with 12 bases between. The CDR3 DNA is TGTGCCACCCGTTTAGGGGGCAATCAGCCCCAGCATTTT. It codes for CATRLGGNQPQHF.

This rearrangement joins TRBV20-1 to TRBJ1-2; maybe TRBD1 (6 bases). Germline V gene sequence: CDR1 DFQATT, CDR2 SNEGSKA (reference sequence). Trimming shortened V by 6 bases and J by 4 bases, and 9 bases separated the two germline ends. This CDR3 region has 11 residues. CDR3 nucleotide sequence: TGCAGTGCCGCGACAGGCTATGGCTACACCTTC. The encoded protein is CSAATGYGYTF.

J is TRBJ2-1 and V is TRBV19, with 9 bases aligning to TRBD1. CDR1 and CDR2 (germline): LNHDA, SQIVND (reference sequence). Trimming removed 6 bases from V and 8 bases from J; junction bases left unmatched: 8. This CDR3 is built from 14 residues. CDR3 in amino acids: CASSIGTGFDEQFF. The CDR3 DNA is TGTGCCAGTAGCATCGGGACAGGGTTCGATGAGCAGTTCTTC.

This clone has a single count. V gene TRBV6-4 combines with J gene TRBJ1-6; D ambiguous. The V end lost 0 bases, the J end lost 7 bases, and 4 bases lay between the germline ends. CDR3 length equals 13 residues. In germline, CDR1 is MRHNA, CDR2 SNTAGT. CDR3 coding DNA: TGTGCCAGCAGTGACTCGACAAATTCACCCCTCCACTTT. Protein: CASSDSTNSPLHF.

This chain links TRBV28 with TRBJ2-7; 8 bases are shared with TRBD1. V shed 7 bases, J shed 2 bases, and the junction held 10 bases outside the gene matches. The CDR3 consists of 15 residues. Germline-derived CDR1 and CDR2 are MDHEN and SYDVKM. The CDR3 loop is CASKRQGQRTYEQYF. For the CDR3, the DNA is TGTGCCAGCAAGAGACAGGGGCAAAGAACCTACGAGCAGTACTTC.

The chain combines TRBV2 with TRBJ1-5; no firm D call. CDR1 SNHLY and CDR2 FYNNEI come from the germline V gene. CDR3 length: 13 amino acids. The V end was cut by 3 bases, the J end by 0 bases, with 3 bases between. The DNA for the CDR3 is TGTGCCAGCAGTGATAATAGCAATCAGCCCCAGCATTTT. Protein product: CASSDNSNQPQHF.

The chain couples TRBV28 to TRBJ1-5, with unresolved D. CDR3 length: 12 amino acids. V was shortened by 4 bases and J by 9 bases, with 10 bases between the two germline ends. CDR1 and CDR2 from the germline V gene are MDHEN and SYDVKM. The CDR3 DNA is TGTGCCAGCAGTTCGGGTTTCCGGCCCCAGCATTTT. Its protein is CASSSGFRPQHF.

Notes on this clone: At the DNA level, this CDR3 is encoded by other sequences in the same sample as well. The rearrangement uses TRBV19 and TRBJ2-5; TRBD1 is a possible D gene (6 bases). Germline V gives CDR1 LNHDA, CDR2 SQIVND (reference sequence). V lost 1 base to trimming and J lost 5 bases, with 11 bases between them. This CDR3 contains 14 residues. In DNA, the CDR3 is TGTGCCAGTAGTATAGGAGGGGGTGCGGAGACCCAGTACTTC. Amino acids: CASSIGGGAETQYF.

The rearrangement links TRBV18 to TRBJ1-4; weak D call: TRBD1 (5 bases). Between the trimmed V and J ends, which lost 1 base and 8 bases, there was a span of 8 bases. CDR3 length: 13 amino acids. Per the germline V gene, CDR1 is KGHSH and CDR2 is LQKENI. This CDR3 is CASSPQQDEKLFF. CDR3 DNA: TGTGCCAGCTCACCACAACAGGACGAAAAACTGTTTTTT.

The chain has TRBV6-6 and TRBJ1-4; 10 positions match TRBD1. With 6 bases clipped from V and 8 bases from J, the junction kept 12 bases outside the gene matches. The CDR3 is 16 residues long. The germline V gene encodes CDR1 MNHNY and CDR2 SVGAGI (reference sequence). CDR3 protein: CASSTGTGASGEKLFF. DNA of the CDR3: TGTGCCAGCAGCACCGGGACAGGGGCCTCCGGGGAAAAACTGTTTTTT.

J is TRBJ2-7 and V is TRBV6-6; 8 bases line up with TRBD1. Germline loops: CDR1 MNHNY, CDR2 SVGAGI (reference sequence). With V trimmed by 8 bases and J by 3 bases, 6 bases remained unmatched. The CDR3 is 13 amino acids. CDR3 in amino acids: CASAGTGRYEQYF. Written as DNA, the CDR3 is TGTGCCAGCGCGGGGACAGGCCGCTACGAGCAGTACTTC.